This TCR beta chain was sequenced for a study of response to subunit inactivated influenza vaccine. Findings and caveats of the study: The study's authors posited that every seasonal influenza vaccination enlists few new T cells.

TCRdb analysed the RT-PCR reads with MiXCR anew, one entry per CDR3 protein. The table lists more than 450,000 distinct CDR3 sequences, over 9.5% of them singletons. In the case of this clonotype: The antigen remains unidentified.

The CDR3 consists of 16 residues. V was trimmed by 2 bases and J by 4 bases, leaving 15 bases between them. Germline CDR1 LGHNA, CDR2 YNFKEQ. V gene TRBV4-2 combines with J gene TRBJ2-1; D gene unclear. The receptor was derived from a man between 45 and 60 years old who received an inactivated influenza vaccine. Material: PBMCs from blood, obtained on the day of vaccination. The CDR3 region is CASSQFAGQTYNEQFF. The DNA of the CDR3 is TGTGCCAGCAGCCAATTTGCCGGGCAGACTTACAATGAGCAGTTCTTC.